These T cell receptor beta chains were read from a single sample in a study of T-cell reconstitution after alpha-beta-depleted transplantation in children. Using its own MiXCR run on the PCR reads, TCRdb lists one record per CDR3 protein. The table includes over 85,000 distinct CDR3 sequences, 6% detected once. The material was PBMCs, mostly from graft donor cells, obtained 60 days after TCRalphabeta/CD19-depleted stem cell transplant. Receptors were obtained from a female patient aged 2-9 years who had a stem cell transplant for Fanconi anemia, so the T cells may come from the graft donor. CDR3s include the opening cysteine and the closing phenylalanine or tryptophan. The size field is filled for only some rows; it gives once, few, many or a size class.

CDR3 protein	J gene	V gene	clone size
CSARWGPSGDYNEQFF	TRBJ2-1	TRBV20-1	many
CASSLEDRGRISSMNTEAFF	TRBJ1-1	TRBV11-1	few
CASSPPLAPSSYEQYF	TRBJ2-7	TRBV28	few
CASSRGYRGYEQYF	TRBJ2-7	TRBV28	few
CASSLSGGAGTQYF	TRBJ2-3	TRBV4-1	.
CASSPHPTEVDEQFF	TRBJ2-1	TRBV28	many
CASSALTGDGQPQHF	TRBJ1-5	TRBV5-1	.
CASSQEPALYNEQFF	TRBJ2-1	TRBV5-1	.
CASSQDRGAADTQYF	TRBJ2-3	TRBV3-1	few
CASGLGTGTGELFF	TRBJ2-2	TRBV12-5	many
CASSLTRDTQYF	TRBJ2-3	TRBV7-3	.
CSAEDASGVREEQFF	TRBJ2-1	TRBV20-1	many
CASSYDSSGRSFYEQYF	TRBJ2-7	TRBV6-2/TRBV6-3	.
CATSRGGRVSEQFF	TRBJ2-1	TRBV15	many
CSVAVYSGQETQYF	TRBJ2-5	TRBV29-1	many
CASSDGGTSGLYEQYF	TRBJ2-7	TRBV27	many
CSARPHGRGTFAGELFF	TRBJ2-2	TRBV20-1	many
CASSLLFGSGELFF	TRBJ2-2	TRBV12-3/TRBV12-4	medium-sized
CASTIKDPGELFF	TRBJ2-2	TRBV13	.
CASSLAGQLQETQYF	TRBJ2-5	TRBV7-2	few
CASMGGWGYGEQFF	TRBJ2-1	TRBV6-2/TRBV6-3	few
CASSGLRLVPFF	TRBJ2-1	TRBV10-2	many
CSAQKQGARDIQYF	TRBJ2-4	TRBV20-1	many
CASSPGGLYNEQFF	TRBJ2-1	TRBV18	many
CSAGATGAAPETQYF	TRBJ2-5	TRBV20-1	few
CASSLGTASTDTQYF	TRBJ2-3	TRBV12-3/TRBV12-4	.
CASTGGLAARRDTGELFF	TRBJ2-2	TRBV19	many
CASSPSISSYNEQFF	TRBJ2-1	TRBV4-1	.
CASSRGRATGELFF	TRBJ2-2	TRBV7-3	.
CASSTLTGRDTEAFF	TRBJ1-1	TRBV21-1	few
CASSKGSTIRSYNEQFF	TRBJ2-1	TRBV5-1	many
CSARVVLANYGYTF	TRBJ1-2	TRBV20-1	many
CSASVGSETQYF	TRBJ2-5	TRBV20-1	.
CATSRETALAGTDTQYF	TRBJ2-3	TRBV15	many
CATRSVGVTGEPNQPQHF	TRBJ1-5	TRBV15	many
CASRYLGTGRYEQYF	TRBJ2-7	TRBV5-1	.
CASSLTGTPYGYTF	TRBJ1-2	TRBV27	few
CASSDEGQVGDTQYF	TRBJ2-3	TRBV9	many
CASRPARRDYEQYF	TRBJ2-7	TRBV5-1	.
CSAQGRGNGYTF	TRBJ1-2	TRBV20-1	many
CASSSAGTSGNEQFF	TRBJ2-1	TRBV5-1	few
CASKSNPYNEQFF	TRBJ2-1	TRBV12-3/TRBV12-4	many
CASTGQASGANVLTF	TRBJ2-6	TRBV2	.
CSARDYGASYTDTQYF	TRBJ2-3	TRBV20-1	.
CASSRTSGPVVGEQFF	TRBJ2-1	TRBV5-1	many
CASSAGTASPLHF	TRBJ1-6	TRBV7-2	.
CASSESGGVGELFF	TRBJ2-2	TRBV6-4	many
CASSPLTVAKNIQYF	TRBJ2-4	TRBV18	many
CASSLTRDRRELETQYF	TRBJ2-5	TRBV9	few
CASSWESSYEQYF	TRBJ2-7	TRBV6-5	many
CASSLAPPETDTQYF	TRBJ2-3	TRBV5-1	many
CASSLLQGRGTQYF	TRBJ2-3	TRBV5-1	.
CASSPEPAATSGYNEQFF	TRBJ2-1	TRBV18	many